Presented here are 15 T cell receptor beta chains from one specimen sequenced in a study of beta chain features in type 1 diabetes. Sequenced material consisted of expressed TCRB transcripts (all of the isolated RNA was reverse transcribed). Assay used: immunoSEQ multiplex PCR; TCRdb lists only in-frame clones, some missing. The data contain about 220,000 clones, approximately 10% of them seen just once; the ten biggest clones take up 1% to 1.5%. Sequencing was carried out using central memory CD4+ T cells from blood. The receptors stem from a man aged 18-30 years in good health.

The DNA of the CDR3 is TGTGCCAGTAGTATAGGACTTCCGAACATTCAGTACTTC. Translation: CASSIGLPNIQYF. V and J are TRBV19 and TRBJ2-4; D is unclear. Germline V CDR1 and CDR2: LNHDA, SQIVND (reference sequence). The CDR3 extends over 13 amino acids. Trimming took 1 base from V and 7 from J, leaving 8 bases between them. The complete variable domain, with remaining parts taken from reference TRBV19 and TRBJ2-4, reads DGGITQSPKYLFRKEGQNVTLSCEQNLNHDAMYWYRQDPGQGLRLIYYSQIVNDFQKGDIAEGYSVSREKKESFPLTVTSAQKNPTAFYLCASSIGLPNIQYFGAGTRLSVL.

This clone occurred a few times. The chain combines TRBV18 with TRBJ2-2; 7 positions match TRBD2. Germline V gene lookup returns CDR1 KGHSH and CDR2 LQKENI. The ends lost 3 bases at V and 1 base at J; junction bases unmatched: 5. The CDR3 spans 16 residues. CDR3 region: CASSPLLAKNTGELFF. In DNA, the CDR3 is TGTGCCAGCTCACCGTTACTAGCGAAGAACACCGGGGAGCTGTTTTTT.

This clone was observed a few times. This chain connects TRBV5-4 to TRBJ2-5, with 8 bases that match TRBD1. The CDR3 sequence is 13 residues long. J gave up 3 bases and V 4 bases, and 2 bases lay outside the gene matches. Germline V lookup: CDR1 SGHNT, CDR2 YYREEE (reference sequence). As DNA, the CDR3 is TGTGCCAGCAGCCCGGGACAGGAAGAGACCCAGTACTTC. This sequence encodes CASSPGQEETQYF.

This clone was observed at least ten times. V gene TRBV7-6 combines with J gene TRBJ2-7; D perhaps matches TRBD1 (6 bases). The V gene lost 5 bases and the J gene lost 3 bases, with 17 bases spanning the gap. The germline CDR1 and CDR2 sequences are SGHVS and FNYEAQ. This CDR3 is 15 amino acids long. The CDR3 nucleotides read TGTGCCAGCAGCCCGACAGGCTTACCGTTCTACGAGCAGTACTTC. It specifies CASSPTGLPFYEQYF.

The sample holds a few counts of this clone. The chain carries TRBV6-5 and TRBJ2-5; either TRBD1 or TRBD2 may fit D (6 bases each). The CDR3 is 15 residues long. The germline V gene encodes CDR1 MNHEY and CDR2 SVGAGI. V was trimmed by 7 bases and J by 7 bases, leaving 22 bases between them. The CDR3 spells CASTIEGGAVVTQYF. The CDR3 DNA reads TGTGCCAGCACCATTGAGGGGGGCGCGGTGGTGACCCAGTACTTC.

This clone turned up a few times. CDR3: CATSEGLAGAETQYF. CDR3 in DNA: TGTGCCACCTCGGAAGGACTAGCGGGGGCGGAGACCCAGTACTTC. The gene calls are TRBV2 and TRBJ2-5; 13 bases match TRBD2. V was pared by 10 bases and J by 5 bases, with 10 bases of the junction left unmatched. Germline values: CDR1 SNHLY, CDR2 FYNNEI. This CDR3 has 15 residues. The variable domain in full, completed from reference TRBV2 and TRBJ2-5, reads EPEVTQTPSHQVTQMGQEVILRCVPISNHLYFYWYRQILGQKVEFLVSFYNNEISEKSEIFDDQFSVERPDGSNFTLKIRSTKLEDSAMYFCATSEGLAGAETQYFGPGTRLLVL.

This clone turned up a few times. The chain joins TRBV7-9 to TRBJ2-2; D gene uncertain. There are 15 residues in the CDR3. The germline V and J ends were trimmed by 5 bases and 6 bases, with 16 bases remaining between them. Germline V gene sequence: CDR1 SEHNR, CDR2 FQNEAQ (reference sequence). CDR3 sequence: CASSPRVFLSGELFF. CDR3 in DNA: TGTGCCAGCAGCCCCCGGGTCTTCCTCTCCGGGGAGCTGTTTTTT.

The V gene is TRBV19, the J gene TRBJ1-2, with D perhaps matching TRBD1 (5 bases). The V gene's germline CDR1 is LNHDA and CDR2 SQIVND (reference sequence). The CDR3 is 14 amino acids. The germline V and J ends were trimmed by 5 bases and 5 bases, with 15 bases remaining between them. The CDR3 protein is CASSGYGAVYGYTF. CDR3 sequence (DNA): TGTGCCAGTAGTGGATATGGGGCCGTTTATGGCTACACCTTC.

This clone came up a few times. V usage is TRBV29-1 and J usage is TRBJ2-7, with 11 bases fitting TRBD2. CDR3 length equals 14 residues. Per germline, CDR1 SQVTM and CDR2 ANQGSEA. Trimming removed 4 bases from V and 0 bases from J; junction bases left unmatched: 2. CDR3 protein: CSVGSGRASYEQYF. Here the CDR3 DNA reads TGCAGCGTTGGTAGCGGGAGGGCCTCCTACGAGCAGTACTTC.

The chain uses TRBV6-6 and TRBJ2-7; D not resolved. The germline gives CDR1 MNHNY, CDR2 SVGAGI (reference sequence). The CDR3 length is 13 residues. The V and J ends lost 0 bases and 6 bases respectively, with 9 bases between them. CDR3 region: CASSYSGYGEQYF. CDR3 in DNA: TGTGCCAGCAGTTACTCGGGGTACGGCGAGCAGTACTTC.

The CDR3 DNA reads TGTGCCAGCAGTGAGGTCCCCGTGCTAGCGGAGATATACAATGAGCAGTTCTTC. Translating gives CASSEVPVLAEIYNEQFF. V and J are TRBV6-1 and TRBJ2-1, with 7 bases aligning to TRBD2. Germline CDR1 MNHNS, CDR2 SASEGT. V lost 3 bases to trimming and J lost 4 bases; unmatched junction nucleotides: 15. The CDR3 totals 18 residues.

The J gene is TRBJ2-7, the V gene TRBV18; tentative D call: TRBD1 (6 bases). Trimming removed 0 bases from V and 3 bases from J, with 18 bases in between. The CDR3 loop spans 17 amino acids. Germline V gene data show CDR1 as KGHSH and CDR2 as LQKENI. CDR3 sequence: CASSPPQGITGNYEQYF. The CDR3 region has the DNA TGTGCCAGCTCACCACCACAGGGCATCACAGGGAACTACGAGCAGTACTTC. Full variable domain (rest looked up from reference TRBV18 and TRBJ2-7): NAGVMQNPRHLVRRRGQEARLRCSPMKGHSHVYWYRQLPEEGLKFMVYLQKENIIDESGMPKERFSAEFPKEGPSILRIQQVVRGDSAAYFCASSPPQGITGNYEQYFGPGTRLTVT.

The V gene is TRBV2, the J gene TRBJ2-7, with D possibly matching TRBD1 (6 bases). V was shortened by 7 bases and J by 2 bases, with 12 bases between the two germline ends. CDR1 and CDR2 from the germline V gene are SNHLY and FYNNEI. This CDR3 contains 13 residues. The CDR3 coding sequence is TGTGCCAGCATCCGGACAGACACCTACGAGCAGTACTTC. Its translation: CASIRTDTYEQYF.

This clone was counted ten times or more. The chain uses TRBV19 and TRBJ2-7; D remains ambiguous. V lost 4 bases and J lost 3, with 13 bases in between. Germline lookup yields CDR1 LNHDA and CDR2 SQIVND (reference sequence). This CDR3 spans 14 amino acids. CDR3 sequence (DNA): TGTGCCAGTAGTAACAGACTGGGCTACTACGAGCAGTACTTC. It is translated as CASSNRLGYYEQYF.

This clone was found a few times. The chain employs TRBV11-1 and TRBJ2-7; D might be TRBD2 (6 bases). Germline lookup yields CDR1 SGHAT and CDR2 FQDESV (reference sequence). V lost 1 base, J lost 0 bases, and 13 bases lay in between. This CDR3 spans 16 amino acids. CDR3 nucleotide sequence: TGTGCCAGCAGCTTAGAAGGTCTAGCGACCTCCTACGAGCAGTACTTC. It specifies CASSLEGLATSYEQYF.